Sequencing of this TCR beta chain was carried out in a study of blood T cell repertoires in COVID-19. For the study at large: Sites across the United States, Italy and Spain contributed samples from acute and convalescent COVID-19. PBMCs, B-cell-depleted T cells, or T cells provided the cDNA or gDNA that made up the material.

From germline, CDR1 is KGHSH and CDR2 LQKENI. The CDR3 consists of 14 residues. V shed 6 bases and J shed 5 bases, with 16 bases lying between them. The data were produced by immunoSEQ multiplex PCR, yet TCRdb's version contains in-frame clones alone and is incomplete. The sample shows roughly 570,000 clones, 70% to 90% of them seen only once. Enrollment of patients from Seattle took place during active infection, with longitudinal follow-up. Sequencing used peripheral blood. The genes are TRBV18 and TRBJ1-1, with D tentatively TRBD1 (6 bases). The sequence was collected from a woman aged 45 to 65 with COVID-19, enrolled during active disease. The CDR3 DNA sequence: TGTGCCAGCTCTGACCTAGAGGGGGGGACTGAAGCTTTCTTT. This codes for CASSDLEGGTEAFF. Using reference TRBV18 and TRBJ1-1 for the parts outside the CDR3, the full variable domain is NAGVMQNPRHLVRRRGQEARLRCSPMKGHSHVYWYRQLPEEGLKFMVYLQKENIIDESGMPKERFSAEFPKEGPSILRIQQVVRGDSAAYFCASSDLEGGTEAFFGQGTRLTVV.